This T cell receptor beta chain was observed in a study of cytomegalovirus exposure and HLA in healthy donors. Overall study results and limits: In a later analysis, a missense DCLRE1C variant was linked to TCR beta V- and J-gene trimming.

This clone was picked up a small number of times. Its antigen is not known. Germline V gene lookup returns CDR1 SGHVS and CDR2 FQNEAQ. The ends were cut back, 0 bases at V and 5 bases at J, with 16 bases in the middle. CDR3 length equals 17 residues. Amplification used 60 Vbeta primers and 13 Jbeta primers. Generated by immunoSEQ multiplex PCR, the TCRdb table keeps only in-frame clones and is missing some. The profile covers under 130,000 clones, with about an eighth appearing a single time and approximately 16% taken by the ten largest. V usage is TRBV7-8 and J usage is TRBJ1-4; D gene uncertain. This sequence was found in a man between 40 and 49 years old in good health and CMV-seropositive. Specimen: PBMCs. DNA for the CDR3: TGTGCCAGCAGCTTAGCGGGGTGGAGGAAAAGGAATGAAAAACTGTTTTTT. Amino acid sequence: CASSLAGWRKRNEKLFF.